One sample yielded the 25 T cell receptor beta chains listed below, sequenced in a study of monozygotic twins with inflammatory bowel disease. TCRdb reanalyzed the 5' RACE reads, giving one entry per CDR3 protein sequence and no DNA. Its table lists about 160,000 distinct CDR3 sequences. The sequencing input was blood. These receptors came from a human donor with ulcerative colitis or Crohn's disease, or a healthy co-twin of an affected twin (not recorded which).

CDR3 sequence reads: CASSVVYSGQGPYSNQPQHF. This chain uses TRBV9 with TRBJ1-5; the TRBD1 assignment by TCRdb is unverifiable without DNA. This CDR3 has 20 amino acids. Germline V CDR1 and CDR2: SGDLS, YYNGEE.

V and J are TRBV20-1 and TRBJ1-5; TCRdb's D call of TRBD1 is untestable without DNA. The CDR3 length is 15 residues. In germline, CDR1 is DFQATT, CDR2 SNEGSKA (reference sequence). The CDR3 sequence is CSASAQGVFSQPQHF.

The J gene is TRBJ2-7, the V gene TRBV10-1; TCRdb's D call, TRBD1, is unchecked because there is no DNA. Germline assignment: CDR1 WNHNN and CDR2 SYGVQD (reference sequence). This CDR3 spans 14 amino acids. CDR3: CASSGAQGVDEQYF.

The rearrangement joins TRBV4-3 to TRBJ2-1; the TCRdb call, TRBD1, lacks DNA for checking. CDR1 and CDR2 from the germline V gene are LGHNA and YSLEER. The CDR3 runs 14 residues. This chain's CDR3 is CASSQDRGWNEQFF.

The chain couples TRBV6-2 or TRBV6-3 to TRBJ1-1; with no DNA, the TCRdb D assignment of TRBD1 cannot be verified. CDR3 size: 18 residues. CDR1 is MNHEY and CDR2 is SVGEGT in the germline V gene. This chain's CDR3 is CASSYRFGTGGEDTEAFF.

This chain connects TRBV24-1 to TRBJ1-5; TCRdb lists TRBD1, though no DNA is available to test this call. Germline V CDR1 and CDR2: KGHDR, SFDVKD. This CDR3 region has 15 residues. The CDR3 region is CATSDSGRLNQPQHF.

The chain recombines TRBV19 with TRBJ2-1; absent DNA, TCRdb's TRBD2 call cannot be checked. The germline V gene encodes CDR1 LNHDA and CDR2 SQIVND (reference sequence). The CDR3 covers 16 residues. The CDR3 protein is CASSIRGASGYNEQFF. Drawing the rest from reference TRBV19 and TRBJ2-1, the complete variable domain is DGGITQSPKYLFRKEGQNVTLSCEQNLNHDAMYWYRQDPGQGLRLIYYSQIVNDFQKGDIAEGYSVSREKKESFPLTVTSAQKNPTAFYLCASSIRGASGYNEQFFGPGTRLTVL.

The chain carries TRBV6-1 and TRBJ1-5; TCRdb outputs TRBD1, but without DNA this stays unchecked. CDR3 length equals 14 residues. Germline V gene data show CDR1 as MNHNS and CDR2 as SASEGT. This CDR3 reads CASSRDRVNQPQHF.

V gene TRBV6-2 or TRBV6-3 combines with J gene TRBJ2-1; absent DNA, TCRdb's TRBD1 call cannot be checked. There are 20 residues in the CDR3. Germline V gene data show CDR1 as MNHEY and CDR2 as SVGEGT. The CDR3 loop is CASKIAGQGRLGSSYNEQFF.

This sequence joins TRBV20-1 and TRBJ2-3. This CDR3 is 11 amino acids long. Germline V CDR1 and CDR2: DFQATT, SNEGSKA (reference sequence). CDR3 protein: CSARYGDTQYF.

The chain is built from TRBV5-1 and TRBJ2-7; without DNA, the TCRdb call of TRBD1 cannot be checked. The germline V gene has CDR1 SGHRS and CDR2 YFSETQ. The CDR3 contains 14 residues. CDR3 region: CASSFYRGQGEQYF. Full variable domain (missing parts from reference TRBV5-1 and TRBJ2-7): KAGVTQTPRYLIKTRGQQVTLSCSPISGHRSVSWYQQTPGQGLQFLFEYFSETQRNKGNFPGRFSGRQFSNSRSEMNVSTLELGDSALYLCASSFYRGQGEQYFGPGTRLTVT.

The rearrangement joins TRBV5-1 to TRBJ2-1; TCRdb reports TRBD2, a call that lacks DNA to check it against. Germline V gene sequence: CDR1 SGHRS, CDR2 YFSETQ. The length of the CDR3 is 13 residues. The CDR3: CASKASGRGEQFF.

V usage is TRBV14 and J usage is TRBJ2-1; TCRdb's assignment of TRBD1 cannot be checked, as there is no DNA. The CDR3 consists of 13 residues. Germline V CDR1 and CDR2: SGHDN, FVKESK. The CDR3 loop is CASSQIRDHEQFF.

The J gene is TRBJ1-2, the V gene TRBV7-2; with no DNA, the TCRdb D assignment of TRBD1 cannot be verified. CDR1 and CDR2 from the germline V gene are SGHTA and FQGNSA. This CDR3 contains 13 residues. The CDR3 sequence: CASSLSGTAGYTF.

The gene calls are TRBV24-1 and TRBJ2-1; TCRdb's D gene call, TRBD1, goes unchecked for lack of DNA. CDR3 length: 17 amino acids. CDR1 is KGHDR, CDR2 SFDVKD, per germline. CDR3: CATSDSLRQPSYNEQFF.

The V call is TRBV5-1, the J call TRBJ2-1; TCRdb calls TRBD1, which cannot be checked without DNA. Germline V lookup: CDR1 SGHRS, CDR2 YFSETQ. The CDR3 spans 16 residues. CDR3 amino acids: CASSLGPVNWSNEQFF. Drawing the rest from reference TRBV5-1 and TRBJ2-1, the complete variable domain is KAGVTQTPRYLIKTRGQQVTLSCSPISGHRSVSWYQQTPGQGLQFLFEYFSETQRNKGNFPGRFSGRQFSNSRSEMNVSTLELGDSALYLCASSLGPVNWSNEQFFGPGTRLTVL.

The V and J genes are TRBV5-1 and TRBJ1-1. CDR1 SGHRS and CDR2 YFSETQ come from the germline V gene. The CDR3 is made up of 13 amino acids. The CDR3 loop is CASSLDMTTEAFF.

J is TRBJ2-7 and V is TRBV28. Germline values: CDR1 MDHEN, CDR2 SYDVKM. The CDR3 is 12 amino acids. CDR3 in amino acids: CATKRDSYEQYF.

CDR3 sequence: CASREQGSGGELFF. This rearrangement joins TRBV28 to TRBJ2-2; the D gene TCRdb calls, TRBD1, cannot be checked with no DNA. Germline V gene sequence: CDR1 MDHEN, CDR2 SYDVKM. The CDR3 extends over 14 amino acids. Variable domain in full (rest from reference TRBV28 and TRBJ2-2): DVKVTQSSRYLVKRTGEKVFLECVQDMDHENMFWYRQDPGLGLRLIYFSYDVKMKEKGDIPEGYSVSREKKERFSLILESASTNQTSMYLCASREQGSGGELFFGEGSRLTVL.

This chain links TRBV7-2 with TRBJ2-7; TCRdb calls TRBD1, which cannot be checked without DNA. CDR3 length: 17 amino acids. Germline CDR1 reads SGHTA; CDR2 reads FQGNSA. CDR3: CASNRKGAGWEAYEQYF.

The CDR3 here is CASSSRSFPALHF. This sequence joins TRBV12-3 or TRBV12-4 and TRBJ1-6; the D call of TRBD1 rests on TCRdb alone, since no DNA is present to check it. The CDR3 covers 13 residues.

The gene calls are TRBV28 and TRBJ1-4; with no DNA, the TCRdb D assignment of TRBD1 cannot be verified. Looked up from germline, CDR1 is MDHEN and CDR2 is SYDVKM. This CDR3 has 14 residues. CDR3 residues: CASSLGGTHEKLFF.

This rearrangement joins TRBV3-1 to TRBJ2-3; without DNA, the TCRdb call of TRBD2 cannot be checked. The CDR3 is made up of 16 amino acids. CDR1 is LGHDT and CDR2 is YNNKEL in the germline V gene (reference sequence). The CDR3 sequence is CASSPRSSGHGDTQYF.

The gene calls are TRBV20-1 and TRBJ2-1. This CDR3 has 16 amino acids. The germline V gene encodes CDR1 DFQATT and CDR2 SNEGSKA (reference sequence). The CDR3 is CSARMASGRADDEQFF.

This chain connects TRBV7-8 to TRBJ2-5; with no DNA, the TCRdb D assignment of TRBD1 cannot be verified. Per germline, CDR1 SGHVS and CDR2 FQNEAQ. The length of the CDR3 is 14 residues. The CDR3 is CASNRRDHQETQYF.